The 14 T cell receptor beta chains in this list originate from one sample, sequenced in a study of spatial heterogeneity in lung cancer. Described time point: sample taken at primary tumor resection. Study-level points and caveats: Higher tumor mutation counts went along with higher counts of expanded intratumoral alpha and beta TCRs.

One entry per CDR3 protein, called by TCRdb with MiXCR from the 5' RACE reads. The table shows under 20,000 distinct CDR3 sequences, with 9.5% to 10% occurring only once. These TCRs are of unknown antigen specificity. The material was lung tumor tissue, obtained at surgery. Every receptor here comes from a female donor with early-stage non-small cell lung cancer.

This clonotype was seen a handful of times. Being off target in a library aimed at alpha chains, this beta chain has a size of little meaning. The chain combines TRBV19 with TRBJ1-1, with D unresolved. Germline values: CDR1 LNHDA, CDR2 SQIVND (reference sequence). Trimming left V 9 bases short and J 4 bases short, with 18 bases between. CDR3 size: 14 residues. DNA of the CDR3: TGTGCCAGCACCTTAGGTGGAAAGAGCACTGAAGCTTTCTTT. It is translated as CASTLGGKSTEAFF. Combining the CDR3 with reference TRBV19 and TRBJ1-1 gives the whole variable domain DGGITQSPKYLFRKEGQNVTLSCEQNLNHDAMYWYRQDPGQGLRLIYYSQIVNDFQKGDIAEGYSVSREKKESFPLTVTSAQKNPTAFYLCASTLGGKSTEAFFGQGTRLTVV.

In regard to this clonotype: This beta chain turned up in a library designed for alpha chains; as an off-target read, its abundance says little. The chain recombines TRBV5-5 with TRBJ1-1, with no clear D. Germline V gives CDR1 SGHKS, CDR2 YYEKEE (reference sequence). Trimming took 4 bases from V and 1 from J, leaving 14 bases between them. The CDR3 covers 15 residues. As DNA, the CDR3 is TGTGCCAGCAGCCCTGGTCCGCAGTCGAACACTGAAGCTTTCTTT. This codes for CASSPGPQSNTEAFF.

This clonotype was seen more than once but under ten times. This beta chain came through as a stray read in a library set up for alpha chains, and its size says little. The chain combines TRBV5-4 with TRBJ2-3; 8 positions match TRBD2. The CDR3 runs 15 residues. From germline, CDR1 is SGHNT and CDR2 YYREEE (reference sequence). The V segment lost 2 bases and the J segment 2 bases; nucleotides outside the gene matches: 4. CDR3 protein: CASSLTGGTTDTQYF. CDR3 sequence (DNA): TGTGCCAGCAGCTTAACGGGGGGGACCACAGATACGCAGTATTTT.

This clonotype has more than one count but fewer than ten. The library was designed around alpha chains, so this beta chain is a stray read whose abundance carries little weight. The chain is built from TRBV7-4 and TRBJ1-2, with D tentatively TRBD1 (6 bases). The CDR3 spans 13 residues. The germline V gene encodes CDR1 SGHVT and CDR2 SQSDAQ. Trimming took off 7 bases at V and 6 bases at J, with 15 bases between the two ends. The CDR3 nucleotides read TGTGCCAGCACCCAAGGCAAGGGGGATGGCTACACCTTC. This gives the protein CASTQGKGDGYTF.

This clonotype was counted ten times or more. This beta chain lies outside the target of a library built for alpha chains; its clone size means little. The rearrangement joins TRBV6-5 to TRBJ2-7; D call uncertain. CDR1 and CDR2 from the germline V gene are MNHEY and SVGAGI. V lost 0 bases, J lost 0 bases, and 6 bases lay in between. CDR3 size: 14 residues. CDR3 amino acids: CASSYSWDSYEQYF. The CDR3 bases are TGTGCCAGCAGTTACTCCTGGGACTCCTACGAGCAGTACTTC.

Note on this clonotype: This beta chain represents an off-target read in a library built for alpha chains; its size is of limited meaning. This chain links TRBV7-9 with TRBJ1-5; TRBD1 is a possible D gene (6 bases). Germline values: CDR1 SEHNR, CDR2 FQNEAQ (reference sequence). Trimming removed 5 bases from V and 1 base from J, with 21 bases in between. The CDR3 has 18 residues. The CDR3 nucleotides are TGTGCCAGCAGCCACCGTAGAGGAGGGGGACCGAGCAATCAGCCCCAGCATTTT. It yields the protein CASSHRRGGGPSNQPQHF.

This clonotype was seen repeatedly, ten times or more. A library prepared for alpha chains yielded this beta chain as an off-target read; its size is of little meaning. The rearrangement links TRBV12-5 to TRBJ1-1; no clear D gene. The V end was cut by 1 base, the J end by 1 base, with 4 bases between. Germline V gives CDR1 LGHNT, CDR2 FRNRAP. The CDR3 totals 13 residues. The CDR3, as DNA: TGTGCTAGTGGTTTGGATGGGAACACTGAAGCTTTCTTT. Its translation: CASGLDGNTEAFF. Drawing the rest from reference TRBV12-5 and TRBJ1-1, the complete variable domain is DARVTQTPRHKVTEMGQEVTMRCQPILGHNTVFWYRQTMMQGLELLAYFRNRAPLDDSGMPKDRFSAEMPDATLATLKIQPSEPRDSAVYFCASGLDGNTEAFFGQGTRLTVV.

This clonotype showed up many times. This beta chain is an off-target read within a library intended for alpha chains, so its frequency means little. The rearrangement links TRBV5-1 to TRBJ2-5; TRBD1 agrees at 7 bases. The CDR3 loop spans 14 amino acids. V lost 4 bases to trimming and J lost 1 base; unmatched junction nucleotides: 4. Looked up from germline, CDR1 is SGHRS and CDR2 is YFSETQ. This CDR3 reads CASSTTGLQETQYF. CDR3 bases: TGCGCCAGCAGCACGACAGGGCTCCAAGAGACCCAGTACTTC.

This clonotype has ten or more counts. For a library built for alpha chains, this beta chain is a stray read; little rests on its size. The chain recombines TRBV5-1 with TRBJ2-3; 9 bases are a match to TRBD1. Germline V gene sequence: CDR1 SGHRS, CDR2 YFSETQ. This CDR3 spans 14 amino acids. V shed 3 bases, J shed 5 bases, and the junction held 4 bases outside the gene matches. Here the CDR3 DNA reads TGCGCCAGCAGCTCCGGACAGGGGCAAGATACGCAGTATTTT. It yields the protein CASSSGQGQDTQYF.

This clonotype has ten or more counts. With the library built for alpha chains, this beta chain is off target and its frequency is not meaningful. CDR3 loop: CASRTTGFGYEQYF. CDR3 coding DNA: TGTGCCAGCAGGACGACGGGATTCGGCTACGAGCAGTACTTC. The chain recombines TRBV2 with TRBJ2-7, with D possibly TRBD2 on 5 matching bases. The CDR3 spans 14 residues. Trimming stripped 6 bases from V and 3 bases from J, with 15 bases between. CDR1 and CDR2 from the germline V gene are SNHLY and FYNNEI.

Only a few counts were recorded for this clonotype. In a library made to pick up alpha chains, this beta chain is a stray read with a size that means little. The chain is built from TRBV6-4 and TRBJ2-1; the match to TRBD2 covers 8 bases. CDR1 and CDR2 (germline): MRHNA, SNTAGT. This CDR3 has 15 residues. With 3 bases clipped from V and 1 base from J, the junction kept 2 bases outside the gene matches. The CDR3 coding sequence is TGTGCCAGCAGTGAGGTAGCGGGATCCTACAATGAGCAGTTCTTC. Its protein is CASSEVAGSYNEQFF.

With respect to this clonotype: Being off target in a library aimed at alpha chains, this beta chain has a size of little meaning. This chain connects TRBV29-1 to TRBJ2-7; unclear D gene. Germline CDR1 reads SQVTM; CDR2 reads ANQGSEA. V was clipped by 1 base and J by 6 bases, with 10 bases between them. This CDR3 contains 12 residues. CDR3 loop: CSVEGSASEQYF. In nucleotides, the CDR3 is TGCAGCGTTGAAGGCAGTGCCAGCGAGCAGTACTTC.

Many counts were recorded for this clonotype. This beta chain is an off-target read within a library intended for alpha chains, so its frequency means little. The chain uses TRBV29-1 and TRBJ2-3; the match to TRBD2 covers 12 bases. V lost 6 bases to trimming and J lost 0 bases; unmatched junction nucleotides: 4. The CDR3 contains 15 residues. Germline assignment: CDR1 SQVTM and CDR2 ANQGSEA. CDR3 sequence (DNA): TGCAGCGTGCCTGGACTAGCGGGAAGCACAGATACGCAGTATTTT. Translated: CSVPGLAGSTDTQYF.

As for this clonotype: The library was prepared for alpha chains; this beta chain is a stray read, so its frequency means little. The CDR3 region is CASSLGRTGGYEQYF. The CDR3 bases are TGTGCCAGCAGCTTGGGTCGGACAGGGGGTTACGAGCAGTACTTC. This rearrangement joins TRBV11-2 to TRBJ2-7; the match to TRBD1 covers 10 bases. The J segment lost 4 bases and the V segment lost 3 bases, leaving 6 bases of the junction unmatched. CDR1 is SGHAT and CDR2 is FQNNGV in the germline V gene. The CDR3 consists of 15 residues.